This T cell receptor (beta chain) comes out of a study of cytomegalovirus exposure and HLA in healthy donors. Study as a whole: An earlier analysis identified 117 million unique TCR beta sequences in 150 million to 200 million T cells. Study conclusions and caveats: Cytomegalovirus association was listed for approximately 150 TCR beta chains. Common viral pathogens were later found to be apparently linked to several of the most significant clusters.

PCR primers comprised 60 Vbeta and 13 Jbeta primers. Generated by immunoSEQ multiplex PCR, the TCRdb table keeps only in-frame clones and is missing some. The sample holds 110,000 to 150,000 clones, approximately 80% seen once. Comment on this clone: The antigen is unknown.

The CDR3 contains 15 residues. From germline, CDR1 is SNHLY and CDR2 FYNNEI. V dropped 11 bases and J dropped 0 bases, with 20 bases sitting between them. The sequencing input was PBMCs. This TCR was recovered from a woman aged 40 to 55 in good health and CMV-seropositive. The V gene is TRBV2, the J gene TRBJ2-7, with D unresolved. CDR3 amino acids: CAVPAEGLSSYEQYF. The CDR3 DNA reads TGTGCCGTTCCGGCGGAAGGCCTTAGCTCCTACGAGCAGTACTTC.